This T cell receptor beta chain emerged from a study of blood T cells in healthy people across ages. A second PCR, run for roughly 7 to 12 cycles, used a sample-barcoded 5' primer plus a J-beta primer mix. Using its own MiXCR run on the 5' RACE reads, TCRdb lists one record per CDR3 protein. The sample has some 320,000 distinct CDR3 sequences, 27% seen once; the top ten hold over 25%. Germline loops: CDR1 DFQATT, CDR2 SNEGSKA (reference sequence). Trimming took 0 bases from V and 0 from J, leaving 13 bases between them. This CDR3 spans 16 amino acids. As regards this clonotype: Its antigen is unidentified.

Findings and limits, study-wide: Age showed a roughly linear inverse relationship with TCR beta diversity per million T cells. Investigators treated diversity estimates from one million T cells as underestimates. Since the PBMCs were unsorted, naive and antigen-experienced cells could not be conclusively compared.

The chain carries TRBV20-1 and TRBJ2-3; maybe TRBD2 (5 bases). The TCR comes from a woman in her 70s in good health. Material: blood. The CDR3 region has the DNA TGCAGTGCTAGAGATCCCGCGGGTTCTAGCACAGATACGCAGTATTTT. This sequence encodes CSARDPAGSSTDTQYF.